Included here is one T cell receptor (beta chain) sequence, with context. TCRdb re-analyzed the PCR reads through MiXCR. The data show 18,000 or so clones, with around a third seen just once and about a sixth held by the top ten. The sample originates from a study of metastatic and nonmetastatic thyroid tumors. For the study at large: Repertoires were compared across blood and tumor or nodule tissue from malignant and benign thyroid patients.

CDR1 is SGHAT, CDR2 FQDESV, per germline (reference sequence). The V end lost 5 bases, the J end lost 3 bases, and 11 bases lay between the germline ends. The length of the CDR3 is 15 residues. Patients had received no treatment of any kind before thyroid surgery. The clonotype comes from a female donor with papillary thyroid cancer or a benign thyroid nodule (not recorded which). Some clones in this sample may be carry-over from other donors' samples. Sequencing input: tumor tissue. The chain is built from TRBV11-1 and TRBJ2-6; D uncertain. The DNA for the CDR3 is TGTGCCAGCAGCCTAGACCAGTATGGGGCCAACGTCCTGACTTTC. Translated, it gives CASSLDQYGANVLTF. Looking up the rest from reference TRBV11-1 and TRBJ2-6 gives the full variable domain: EAEVAQSPRYKITEKSQAVAFWCDPISGHATLYWYRQILGQGPELLVQFQDESVVDDSQLPKDRFSAERLKGVDSTLKIQPAELGDSAMYLCASSLDQYGANVLTFGAGSRLTVL.